A selection of T cell receptor beta chains follows, all from one sample in a study of blood T cell repertoires in COVID-19. Profiled with immunoSEQ multiplex PCR; TCRdb holds only in-frame clones, not every one. The sample holds about 100,000 clones, roughly 85% seen once. The material sequenced was PBMCs or T cells enriched from blood (not recorded which). All receptors derive from a woman in her forties or fifties who had recovered from COVID-19. The CDR3 runs from the conserved cysteine through the conserved F or W. D genes are given only for firm matches. Expanded clones get a size class; other rows say once, few or many, or leave the size out.

size | J | D | V | CDR3 | DNA
few | TRBJ2-7 | TRBD1 | TRBV29-1 | CSVVRDRDNYEQYF | TGCAGCGTTGTTAGGGACAGGGACAACTACGAGCAGTACTTC
. | TRBJ2-2 | . | TRBV6-4 | CASSDRRGGELFF | TGTGCCAGCAGTGACAGAAGAGGTGGGGAGCTGTTTTTT
. | TRBJ2-3 | . | TRBV28 | CASSFGSHTDTQYF | TGTGCCAGCAGTTTTGGCAGTCACACAGATACGCAGTATTTT
. | TRBJ2-5 | . | TRBV13 | CASSLDSQETQYF | TGTGCCAGCAGCTTAGACAGTCAAGAGACCCAGTACTTC
. | TRBJ1-5 | TRBD1 | TRBV27 | CASSLTGQGNQPQHF | TGTGCCAGCAGTTTAACGGGACAGGGAAATCAGCCCCAGCATTTT
. | TRBJ1-4 | TRBD1 | TRBV9 | CASSVETGDEKLFF | TGTGCCAGCAGCGTAGAAACAGGGGATGAAAAACTGTTTTTT
. | TRBJ2-5 | . | TRBV6-5 | CASGSETGRGVTQYF | TGTGCCAGCGGGAGCGAAACAGGGAGAGGGGTGACCCAGTACTTC
. | TRBJ1-1 | TRBD1 | TRBV3-1/TRBV3-2 | CASSQRTGTGGSEAFF | TGTGCCAGCAGCCAACGAACCGGGACAGGGGGCTCGGAAGCTTTCTTT
once | TRBJ2-2 | TRBD2 | TRBV9 | CASSVSSGGTGELFF | TGTGCCAGCAGCGTATCTAGCGGGGGCACCGGGGAGCTGTTTTTT
. | TRBJ2-5 | TRBD2 | TRBV7-3 | CASSPLGLAGVGRETQYF | TGTGCCAGCAGCCCCCTGGGACTAGCGGGAGTAGGGAGGGAGACCCAGTACTTC
. | TRBJ2-1 | . | TRBV19 | CASSIESLVVNEQFF | TGTGCCAGTAGTATAGAGTCTCTTGTAGTAAATGAGCAGTTCTTC
. | TRBJ2-7 | TRBD2 | TRBV28 | CASSLLGLAGAREQYF | TGTGCCAGCAGTTTATTAGGACTAGCGGGAGCGAGGGAGCAGTACTTC
. | TRBJ2-3 | . | TRBV11-2 | CASSLDSGTDTQYF | TGTGCCAGCAGCTTAGATTCCGGCACAGATACGCAGTATTTT
. | TRBJ2-7 | TRBD1 | TRBV5-6 | CASSSDRVGEQYF | TGTGCCAGCAGCTCTGACAGGGTGGGCGAGCAGTACTTC
few | TRBJ1-5 | . | TRBV9 | CASSVTPDSNQPQHF | TGTGCCAGCAGCGTGACACCGGATAGCAATCAGCCCCAGCATTTT
. | TRBJ2-1 | . | TRBV6-1 | CASSEGLQGKALVYNEQFF | TGTGCCAGCAGTGAAGGGTTACAGGGTAAGGCCTTGGTCTACAATGAGCAGTTCTTC
. | TRBJ2-3 | TRBD2 | TRBV5-6 | CASSYGTSGTLLDTQYF | TGTGCCAGCAGCTACGGGACTAGCGGTACTCTACTAGATACGCAGTATTTT
once | TRBJ2-3 | . | TRBV11-2 | CASSSHLTVADTQYF | TGTGCCAGCAGCTCCCACCTTACTGTCGCAGATACGCAGTATTTT
. | TRBJ2-2 | TRBD1 | TRBV3-1/TRBV3-2 | CASSHPPQGTGELFF | TGTGCCAGCAGCCACCCCCCACAGGGGACCGGGGAGCTGTTTTTT
. | TRBJ2-7 | . | TRBV7-2 | CASSFGGTETEQYF | TGTGCCAGCAGCTTCGGAGGGACAGAGACCGAGCAGTACTTC
. | TRBJ2-1 | . | TRBV11-3 | CASSRGYNEQFF | TGTGCCAGCAGCCGGGGCTACAATGAGCAGTTCTTC
. | TRBJ1-5 | . | TRBV28 | CASSYWGGHDQPQHF | TGTGCCAGCAGTTATTGGGGAGGTCATGATCAGCCCCAGCATTTT
. | TRBJ1-4 | . | TRBV2 | CASSPGFPDEKLFF | TGTGCCAGCAGTCCAGGGTTTCCGGATGAAAAACTGTTTTTT
once | TRBJ2-7 | . | TRBV5-6 | CASSFFIAGNSYEQYF | TGTGCCAGCAGCTTCTTTATTGCCGGGAATTCCTACGAGCAGTACTTC
few | TRBJ2-3 | TRBD2 | TRBV27 | CAGGETGLAEDTQYF | TGTGCCGGAGGCGAAACTGGACTAGCCGAGGATACGCAGTATTTT
. | TRBJ2-1 | TRBD2 | TRBV3-1/TRBV3-2 | CASSSHSGGHSYNEQFF | TGTGCCAGCAGCTCACACAGCGGGGGGCACTCCTACAATGAGCAGTTCTTC
few | TRBJ1-6 | TRBD1 | TRBV7-9 | CASSEGTGENNSPLHF | TGTGCCAGCAGCGAAGGGACAGGGGAAAATAATTCACCCCTCCACTTT
. | TRBJ2-1 | TRBD1 | TRBV5-4 | CASSPRTGGDYNEQFF | TGTGCCAGCAGCCCACGGACAGGGGGCGACTACAATGAGCAGTTCTTC
once | TRBJ1-2 | . | TRBV11-2 | CASSLDQGLTGYTF | TGTGCCAGCAGCTTAGATCAGGGCCTAACGGGCTACACCTTC
. | TRBJ1-5 | TRBD1 | TRBV2 | CASSGDSNQPQHF | TGTGCCAGCAGTGGGGACAGTAATCAGCCCCAGCATTTT
. | TRBJ1-2 | . | TRBV28 | CASSRERALYGYTF | TGTGCCAGCAGTCGAGAGAGGGCCCTCTATGGCTACACCTTC
. | TRBJ1-2 | TRBD1 | TRBV30 | CAWSVDRAYGYTF | TGTGCCTGGAGTGTGGACAGGGCCTATGGCTACACCTTC
. | TRBJ1-1 | TRBD1 | TRBV10-3 | CAISDSTGDTEAFF | TGTGCCATCAGTGACTCAACAGGGGACACTGAAGCTTTCTTT
medium-sized | TRBJ2-7 | . | TRBV21-1 | CASSKAYRGEAYEQYF | TGTGCCAGCAGCAAAGCCTACAGGGGAGAGGCCTACGAGCAGTACTTC
. | TRBJ2-5 | . | TRBV5-4 | CASSLYARGQETQYF | TGTGCCAGCAGCTTGTACGCGCGGGGCCAAGAGACCCAGTACTTC
once | TRBJ1-2 | TRBD1 | TRBV5-6 | CASRPTGRNYGYTF | TGTGCCAGCAGACCGACAGGGCGTAACTATGGCTACACCTTC
. | TRBJ2-7 | . | TRBV20-1 | CSARVSAEQYF | TGCAGTGCCAGGGTTTCAGCCGAGCAGTACTTC
. | TRBJ1-4 | . | TRBV2 | CASSGLQGNEKLFF | TGTGCCAGCAGTGGTTTACAGGGTAATGAAAAACTGTTTTTT